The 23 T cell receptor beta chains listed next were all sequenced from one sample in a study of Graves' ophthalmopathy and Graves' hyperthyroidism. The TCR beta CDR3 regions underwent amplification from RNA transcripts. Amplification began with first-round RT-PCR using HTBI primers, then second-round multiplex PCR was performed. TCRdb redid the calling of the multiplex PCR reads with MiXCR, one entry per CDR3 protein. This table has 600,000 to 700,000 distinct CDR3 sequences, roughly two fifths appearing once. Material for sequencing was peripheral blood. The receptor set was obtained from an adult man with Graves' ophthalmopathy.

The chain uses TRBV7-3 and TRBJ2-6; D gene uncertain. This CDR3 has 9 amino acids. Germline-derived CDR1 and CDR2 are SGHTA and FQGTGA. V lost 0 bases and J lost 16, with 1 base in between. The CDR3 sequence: CASSLTLTF. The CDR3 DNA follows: TGTGCCAGCAGCTTAACTCTGACTTTC.

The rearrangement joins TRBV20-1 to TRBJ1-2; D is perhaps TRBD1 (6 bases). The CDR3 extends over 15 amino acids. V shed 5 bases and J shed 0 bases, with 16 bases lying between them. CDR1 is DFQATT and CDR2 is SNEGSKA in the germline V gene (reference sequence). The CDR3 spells CSADLAGGPNYGYTF. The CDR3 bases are TGCAGTGCTGACCTAGCGGGGGGGCCTAACTATGGCTACACCTTC.

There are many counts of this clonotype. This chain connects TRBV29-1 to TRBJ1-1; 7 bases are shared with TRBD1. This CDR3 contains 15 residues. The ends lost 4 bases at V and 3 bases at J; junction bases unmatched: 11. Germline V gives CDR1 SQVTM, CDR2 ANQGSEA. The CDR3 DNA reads TGCAGCGTTGTGGTCAGGGGGAGATGGGACACTGAAGCTTTCTTT. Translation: CSVVVRGRWDTEAFF.

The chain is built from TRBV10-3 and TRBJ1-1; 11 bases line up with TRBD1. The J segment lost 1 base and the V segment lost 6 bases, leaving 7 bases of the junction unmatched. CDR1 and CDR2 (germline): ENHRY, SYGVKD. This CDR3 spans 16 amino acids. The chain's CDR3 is CAIRTEGQGANTEAFF. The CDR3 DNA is TGTGCCATCAGAACGGAAGGACAGGGGGCGAACACTGAAGCTTTCTTT.

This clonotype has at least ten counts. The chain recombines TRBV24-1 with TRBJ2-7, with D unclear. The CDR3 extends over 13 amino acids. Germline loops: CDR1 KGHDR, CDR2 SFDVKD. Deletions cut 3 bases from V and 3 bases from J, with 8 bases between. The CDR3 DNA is TGTGCCACCAGTGATCCGGACGGCTACGAGCAGTACTTC. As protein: CATSDPDGYEQYF.

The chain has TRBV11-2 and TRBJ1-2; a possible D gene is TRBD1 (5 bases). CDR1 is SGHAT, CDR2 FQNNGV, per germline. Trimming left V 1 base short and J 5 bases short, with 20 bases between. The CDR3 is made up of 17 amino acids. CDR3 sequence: CASSLGRGVASGYGYTF. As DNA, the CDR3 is TGTGCCAGCAGCTTAGGCAGAGGGGTTGCCTCGGGGTATGGCTACACCTTC.

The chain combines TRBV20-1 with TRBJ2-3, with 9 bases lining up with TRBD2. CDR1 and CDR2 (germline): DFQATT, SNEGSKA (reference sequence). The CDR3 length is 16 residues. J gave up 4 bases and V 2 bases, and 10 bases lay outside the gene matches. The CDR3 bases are TGCAGTGCTAGACCTATTGCGGGGGGGCTAGCAGATACGCAGTATTTT. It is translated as CSARPIAGGLADTQYF.

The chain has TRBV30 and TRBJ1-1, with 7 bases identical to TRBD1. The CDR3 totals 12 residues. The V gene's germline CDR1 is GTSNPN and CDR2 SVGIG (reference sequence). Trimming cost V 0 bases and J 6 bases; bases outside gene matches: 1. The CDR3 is CAWSVGGPEAFF. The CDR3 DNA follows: TGTGCCTGGAGTGTAGGGGGCCCTGAAGCTTTCTTT.

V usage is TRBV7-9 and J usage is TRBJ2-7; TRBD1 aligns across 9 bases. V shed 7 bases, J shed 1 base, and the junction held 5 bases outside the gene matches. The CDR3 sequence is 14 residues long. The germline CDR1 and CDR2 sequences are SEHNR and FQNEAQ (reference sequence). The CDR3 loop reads CASTMTGGSYEQYF. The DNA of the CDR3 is TGTGCCAGCACCATGACAGGGGGTTCCTACGAGCAGTACTTC.

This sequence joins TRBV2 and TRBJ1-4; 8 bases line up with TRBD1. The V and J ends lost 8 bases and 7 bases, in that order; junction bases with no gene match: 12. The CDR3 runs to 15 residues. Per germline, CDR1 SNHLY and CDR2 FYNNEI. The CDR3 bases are TGTGCCAGCGAGCAGGACGGGACAGGAGGTGAAAAACTGTTTTTT. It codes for CASEQDGTGGEKLFF.

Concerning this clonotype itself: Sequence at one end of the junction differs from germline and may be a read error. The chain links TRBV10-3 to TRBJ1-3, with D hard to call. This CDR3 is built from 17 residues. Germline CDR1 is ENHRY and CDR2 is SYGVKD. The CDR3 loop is CASSVVSPKVSGNTIYF. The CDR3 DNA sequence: TGTGCCAGCAGTGTCGTTTCCCCGAAAGTCTCTGGAAACACCATATATTTT.

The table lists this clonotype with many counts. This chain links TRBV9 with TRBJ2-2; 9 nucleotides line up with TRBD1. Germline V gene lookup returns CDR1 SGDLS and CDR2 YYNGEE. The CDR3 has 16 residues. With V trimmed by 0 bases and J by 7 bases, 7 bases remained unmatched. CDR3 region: CASSVAWGQGGGELFF. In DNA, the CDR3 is TGTGCCAGCAGCGTAGCTTGGGGACAGGGAGGCGGGGAGCTGTTTTTT.

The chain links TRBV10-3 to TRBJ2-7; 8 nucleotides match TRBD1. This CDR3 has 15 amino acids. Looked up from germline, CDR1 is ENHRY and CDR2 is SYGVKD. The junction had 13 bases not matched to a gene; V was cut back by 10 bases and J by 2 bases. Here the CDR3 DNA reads TGTGCCAGCAGCCGAGGGGGGACAGGCCCCTACGAGCAGTACTTC. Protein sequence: CASSRGGTGPYEQYF.

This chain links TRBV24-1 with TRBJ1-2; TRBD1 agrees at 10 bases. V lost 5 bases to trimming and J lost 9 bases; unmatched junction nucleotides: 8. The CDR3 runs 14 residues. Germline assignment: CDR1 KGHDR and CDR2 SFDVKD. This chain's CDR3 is CATSVRQGAVSYTF. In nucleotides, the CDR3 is TGTGCCACCAGTGTGAGACAGGGGGCAGTGAGCTACACCTTC.

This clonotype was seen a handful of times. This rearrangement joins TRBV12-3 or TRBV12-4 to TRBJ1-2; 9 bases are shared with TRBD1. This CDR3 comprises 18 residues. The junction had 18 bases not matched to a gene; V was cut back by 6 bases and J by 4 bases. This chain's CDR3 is CASSHLRKRTGGFYGYTF. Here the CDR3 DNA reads TGTGCCAGCAGCCACCTCCGTAAGAGAACAGGGGGCTTCTATGGCTACACCTTC.

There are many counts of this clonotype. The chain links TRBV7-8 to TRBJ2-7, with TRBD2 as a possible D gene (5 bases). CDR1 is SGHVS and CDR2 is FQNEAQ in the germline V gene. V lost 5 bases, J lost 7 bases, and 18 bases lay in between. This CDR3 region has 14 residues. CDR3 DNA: TGTGCCAGCAGCAAGCAGACGGGGTTAGAGGAGCAGTACTTC. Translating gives CASSKQTGLEEQYF.

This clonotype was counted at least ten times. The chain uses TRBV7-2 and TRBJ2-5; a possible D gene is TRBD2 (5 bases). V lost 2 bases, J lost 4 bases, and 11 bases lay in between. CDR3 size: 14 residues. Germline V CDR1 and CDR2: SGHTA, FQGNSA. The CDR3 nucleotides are TGTGCCAGCAGCTTATCACGGGGATTAGAGACCCAGTACTTC. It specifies CASSLSRGLETQYF.

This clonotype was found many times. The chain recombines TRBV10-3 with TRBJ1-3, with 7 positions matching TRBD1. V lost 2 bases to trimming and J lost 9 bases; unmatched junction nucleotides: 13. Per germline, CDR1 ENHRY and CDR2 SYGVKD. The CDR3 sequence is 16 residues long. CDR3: CAISERRVGQSFTIYF. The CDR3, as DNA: TGTGCCATCAGTGAGCGCCGTGTGGGACAGAGCTTCACCATATATTTT.

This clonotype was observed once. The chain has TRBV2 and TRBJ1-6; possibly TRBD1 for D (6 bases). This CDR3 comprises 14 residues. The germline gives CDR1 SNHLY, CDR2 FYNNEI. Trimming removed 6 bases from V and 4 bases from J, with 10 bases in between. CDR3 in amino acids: CASRGGAYNSPLHF. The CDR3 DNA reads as TGTGCCAGCAGGGGGGGGGCTTATAATTCACCCCTCCACTTT.

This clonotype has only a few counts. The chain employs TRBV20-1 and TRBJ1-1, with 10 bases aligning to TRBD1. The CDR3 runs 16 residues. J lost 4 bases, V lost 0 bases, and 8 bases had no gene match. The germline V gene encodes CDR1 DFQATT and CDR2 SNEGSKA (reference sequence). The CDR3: CSARDWVDRGPTEAFF. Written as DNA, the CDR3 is TGCAGTGCTAGAGATTGGGTCGACAGGGGGCCCACTGAAGCTTTCTTT.

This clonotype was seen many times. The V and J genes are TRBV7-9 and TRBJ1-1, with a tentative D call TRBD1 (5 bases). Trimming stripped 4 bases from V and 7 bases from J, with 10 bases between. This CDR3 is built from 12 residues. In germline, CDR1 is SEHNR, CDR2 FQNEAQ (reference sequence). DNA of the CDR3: TGTGCCAGCAGCTACCGACAGAGTGAAGCTTTCTTT. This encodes CASSYRQSEAFF.

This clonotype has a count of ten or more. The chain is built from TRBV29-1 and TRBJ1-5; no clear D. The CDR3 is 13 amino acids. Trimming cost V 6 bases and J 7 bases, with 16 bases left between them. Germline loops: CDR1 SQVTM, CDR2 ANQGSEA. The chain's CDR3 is CSVVYARGQPQHF. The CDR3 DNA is TGCAGCGTGGTTTATGCGAGAGGCCAGCCCCAGCATTTT.

The DNA of the CDR3 is TGTGCTAGTGGTGCCGGGACAGGGGGTTCACCCCTCCACTTT. Residues: CASGAGTGGSPLHF. The chain employs TRBV12-3 or TRBV12-4 and TRBJ1-6, with 11 bases matching TRBD1. This CDR3 contains 14 residues.